Sequencing of this T cell receptor beta chain was carried out in a study of blood T cells in healthy people across ages. The V gene's germline CDR1 is SGHRS and CDR2 YFSETQ. Trimming pared 4 bases from V and 0 bases from J, leaving 17 bases between. This CDR3 region has 17 residues. A second PCR, run for about 6 to 11 cycles, used a sample-barcoded 5' primer plus a J-beta primer mix. In TCRdb, the 5' RACE reads were re-called with MiXCR into one record per CDR3 protein. In the table there are about 930,000 distinct CDR3 sequences, about 28% of which are singletons. These data also featured in a second study, about T cells of mothers and their children.

The receptor was isolated from a woman aged 35 to 49 in good health. The sequencing sample was made of blood. The chain carries TRBV5-1 and TRBJ2-1, with D hard to call. CDR3 residues: CASSLFTTASSYNEQFF. In DNA, the CDR3 is TGCGCCAGCAGCCTATTCACAACAGCGAGCTCCTACAATGAGCAGTTCTTC.